This T cell receptor beta chain was documented in a study of T cells in Graves' hyperthyroidism and ophthalmopathy. Diagnosis of hyperthyroidism was new in patients aged 18 to 65, and its duration was under 2 months. Reasons for excluding patients were uncontrolled infection, other autoimmune disease, pregnancy or lactation. This clonotype showed up many times. Its antigen is currently unknown. Amplification targeted TCR beta CDR3 regions from RNA transcripts. During a first-round RT-PCR of the TCR CDR3, the HTBI primer set was used. TCRdb re-called the multiplex PCR reads with MiXCR, one entry per CDR3 protein. The sample consists of about 420,000 distinct CDR3 sequences, 15% to 18% of them appearing once. Broader study findings: Blood also held most thyroid clonotypes expanded beyond 0.001. Ophthalmopathy was told apart from stable hyperthyroidism by a 13 V-J model.

V shed 0 bases and J shed 8 bases, with 13 bases lying between them. CDR1 and CDR2 from the germline V gene are LGHNA and YSLEER. The CDR3 totals 14 residues. The TCR sequence derives from a woman under 30 with Graves' hyperthyroidism. Specimen: blood. The chain joins TRBV4-3 to TRBJ1-2; the D gene is possibly TRBD1 (5 bases). The CDR3, as DNA: TGCGCCAGCAGCCAAGATAAAGGGGCGTGGGGCTACACCTTC. It codes for CASSQDKGAWGYTF.